A single sample is the source of the 11 T cell receptor beta chains below, sequenced in a study of OX40 agonist ivuxolimab in advanced cancers. Using immunoSEQ multiplex PCR, the repertoire was profiled, and TCRdb retains in-frame clones only, with some absent. The table records fewer than 80,000 clones, around 89% of them present only once. This material consisted of CD4+ or CD8+ T cells sorted from blood, taken in a trial of the OX40 agonist ivuxolimab. Receptor source: an adult with an advanced solid tumor such as melanoma, head and neck, liver or kidney cancer.

This clone was counted between two and nine times. The chain carries TRBV6-1 and TRBJ1-2; D not resolved. This CDR3 spans 14 amino acids. Trimming took 3 bases from V and 4 from J, leaving 12 bases between them. Germline assignment: CDR1 MNHNS and CDR2 SASEGT. This CDR3 reads CASSEVPGVYGYTF. CDR3 sequence (DNA): TGTGCCAGCAGTGAGGTTCCCGGGGTCTATGGCTACACCTTC.

In this sample, this clone turned up once. This chain connects TRBV5-4 to TRBJ1-5; 9 positions match TRBD1. The CDR3 sequence is 16 residues long. The V and J ends lost 4 bases and 3 bases, in that order; junction bases with no gene match: 8. CDR1 is SGHNT and CDR2 is YYREEE in the germline V gene (reference sequence). The CDR3 bases are TGTGCCAGCAGCAGAAAAGAACAGGGGGCCAATCAGCCCCAGCATTTT. It codes for CASSRKEQGANQPQHF.

The V gene is TRBV30, the J gene TRBJ2-1; D remains unclear. V was shortened by 0 bases and J by 2 bases, with 8 bases between the two germline ends. Germline CDR1 reads GTSNPN; CDR2 reads SVGIG (reference sequence). The CDR3 loop spans 14 amino acids. The CDR3 protein is CAWSVSRAYNEQFF. CDR3 DNA sequence: TGTGCCTGGAGTGTATCCAGAGCCTACAATGAGCAGTTCTTC.

The chain joins TRBV15 to TRBJ1-1, with D possibly being TRBD1 (6 bases). Trimming shortened V by 8 bases and J by 7 bases, and 23 bases separated the two germline ends. CDR1 and CDR2 from the germline V gene are LNHNV and YYDKDF (reference sequence). CDR3 size: 15 residues. The CDR3 loop is CATRNYRTDTFEAFF. CDR3 bases: TGTGCCACCCGAAACTACCGGACAGACACCTTTGAAGCTTTCTTT. The complete variable domain, with remaining parts taken from reference TRBV15 and TRBJ1-1, reads DAMVIQNPRYQVTQFGKPVTLSCSQTLNHNVMYWYQQKSSQAPKLLFHYYDKDFNNEADTPDNFQSRRPNTSFCFLDIRSPGLGDTAMYLCATRNYRTDTFEAFFGQGTRLTVV.

This clone has a single count. This chain connects TRBV7-2 to TRBJ2-7; D is unclear. The CDR3 contains 15 residues. V lost 7 bases to trimming and J lost 0 bases, with 16 bases between them. Germline-derived CDR1 and CDR2 are SGHTA and FQGNSA. The CDR3 spells CASTHTTPPSYEQYF. Written as DNA, the CDR3 is TGTGCCAGCACCCATACCACACCGCCCTCCTACGAGCAGTACTTC. Filled out from reference TRBV7-2 and TRBJ2-7, the complete variable domain reads GAGVSQSPSNKVTEKGKDVELRCDPISGHTALYWYRQSLGQGLEFLIYFQGNSAPDKSGLPSDRFSAERTGGSVSTLTIQRTQQEDSAVYLCASTHTTPPSYEQYFGPGTRLTVT.

The V gene is TRBV20-1, the J gene TRBJ1-5, with a weak D call TRBD1 (5 bases). This CDR3 region has 11 residues. Trimming stripped 6 bases from V and 2 bases from J, with 5 bases between. CDR1 is DFQATT and CDR2 is SNEGSKA in the germline V gene (reference sequence). The CDR3 DNA reads TGCAGTGCGACAGGCAATCAGCCCCAGCATTTT. Residues: CSATGNQPQHF.

The chain uses TRBV10-1 and TRBJ1-1, with 7 bases that match TRBD1. The CDR3 consists of 13 residues. V lost 8 bases to trimming and J lost 3 bases; unmatched junction nucleotides: 6. Germline CDR1 reads WNHNN; CDR2 reads SYGVQD (reference sequence). CDR3 loop: CASRRQGDTEAFF. The CDR3 coding sequence is TGCGCCAGCCGACGACAGGGTGACACTGAAGCTTTCTTT.

V usage is TRBV27 and J usage is TRBJ1-2; TRBD1 matches 7 bases. V shed 5 bases, J shed 4 bases, and the junction held 10 bases outside the gene matches. Germline V gene data show CDR1 as MNHEY and CDR2 as SMNVEV (reference sequence). The CDR3 is 15 amino acids. The CDR3, as DNA: TGTGCCAGCAGTCGGGGGGGACAGAGGTTCTATGGCTACACCTTC. Amino acid sequence: CASSRGGQRFYGYTF.

The chain couples TRBV18 to TRBJ2-7; D call uncertain. Germline V gene lookup returns CDR1 KGHSH and CDR2 LQKENI. This CDR3 contains 15 residues. Trimming took 5 bases from V and 2 from J, leaving 16 bases between them. The DNA for the CDR3 is TGTGCCAGCTCATCTAACACCCTAACCCCCTACGAGCAGTACTTC. This translates into CASSSNTLTPYEQYF.

The chain carries TRBV7-9 and TRBJ1-1, with a possible D match to TRBD1 (6 bases). Trimming pared 3 bases from V and 3 bases from J, leaving 11 bases between. The CDR3 spans 14 residues. Per germline, CDR1 SEHNR and CDR2 FQNEAQ (reference sequence). The CDR3 spells CASSFSWTDTEAFF. As DNA, the CDR3 is TGTGCCAGCAGCTTCTCTTGGACAGACACTGAAGCTTTCTTT.

This chain joins TRBV9 and TRBJ2-7; TRBD2 agrees at 7 bases. J was trimmed by 7 bases and V by 5 bases; bases with no gene match: 6. This CDR3 region has 12 residues. Germline values: CDR1 SGDLS, CDR2 YYNGEE. The CDR3 DNA reads as TGTGCCAGCAGTGCCACGGGGGGAGAGCAGTACTTC. This sequence encodes CASSATGGEQYF.